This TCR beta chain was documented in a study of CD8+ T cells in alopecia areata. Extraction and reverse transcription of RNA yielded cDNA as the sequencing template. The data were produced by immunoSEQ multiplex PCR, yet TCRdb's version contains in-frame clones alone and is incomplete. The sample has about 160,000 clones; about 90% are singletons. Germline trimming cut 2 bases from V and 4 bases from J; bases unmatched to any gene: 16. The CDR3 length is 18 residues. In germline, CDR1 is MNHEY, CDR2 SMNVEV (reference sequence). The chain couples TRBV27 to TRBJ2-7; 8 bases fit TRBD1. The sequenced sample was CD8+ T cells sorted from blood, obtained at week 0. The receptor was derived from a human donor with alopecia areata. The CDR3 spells CASSLRTGQYSPPYEQYF. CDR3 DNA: TGTGCCAGCAGTTTACGGACAGGGCAGTACTCACCTCCTTACGAGCAGTACTTC.